These 6 T cell receptor beta chains were sequenced from one sample in a study of blood T cell repertoires in COVID-19. Sequenced by immunoSEQ multiplex PCR; TCRdb stores in-frame clones only, minus some. The sample shows 200,000 to 300,000 clones, roughly four fifths of them seen only once. Sequenced input: peripheral blood. Every receptor here comes from a woman in her sixties or seventies with acute or convalescent COVID-19.

The chain carries TRBV7-2 and TRBJ2-3; D might be TRBD2 (6 bases). The germline CDR1 and CDR2 sequences are SGHTA and FQGNSA. The CDR3 contains 13 residues. Trimming took off 6 bases at V and 1 base at J, with 8 bases between the two ends. In DNA form, the CDR3 reads TGTGCCAGCAGGGGGGAGGGCACAGATACGCAGTATTTT. It encodes CASRGEGTDTQYF.

The chain joins TRBV4-3 to TRBJ2-7; 9 nucleotides match TRBD2. This CDR3 comprises 14 residues. Germline values: CDR1 LGHNA, CDR2 YSLEER. J lost 2 bases, V lost 1 base, and 0 bases had no gene match. The CDR3 DNA sequence: TGCGCCAGCAGCCAAGTAGCGGGGGCCTACGAGCAGTACTTC. Translation gives CASSQVAGAYEQYF.

J is TRBJ2-5 and V is TRBV5-8, with D perhaps TRBD1 (5 bases). Trimming stripped 4 bases from V and 1 base from J, with 8 bases between. CDR3 size: 13 residues. Germline V gives CDR1 SGHTS, CDR2 YDEGEE. In nucleotides, the CDR3 is TGTGCCAGCAGCAACAGGTTCCAAGAGACCCAGTACTTC. This sequence encodes CASSNRFQETQYF.

The genes are TRBV5-6 and TRBJ1-1; the D is unclear. Germline V CDR1 and CDR2: SGHDT, YYEEEE. The V gene lost 0 bases and the J gene lost 7 bases, with 10 bases spanning the gap. The CDR3 totals 13 residues. The CDR3 coding sequence is TGTGCCAGCAGCTTGGTCGGGGATGGTGAAGCTTTCTTT. It translates to CASSLVGDGEAFF.

This clone was seen a handful of times. The rearrangement joins TRBV9 to TRBJ2-7, with 8 bases aligning to TRBD1. Germline assignment: CDR1 SGDLS and CDR2 YYNGEE. J lost 2 bases, V lost 4 bases, and 8 bases had no gene match. The CDR3 totals 15 residues. Here the CDR3 DNA reads TGTGCCAGCAGCCCCCGGACAGGGCCGACCTACGAGCAGTACTTC. Protein product: CASSPRTGPTYEQYF.

The chain combines TRBV9 with TRBJ2-1, with D possibly matching TRBD1 (6 bases). Germline CDR1 reads SGDLS; CDR2 reads YYNGEE. Trimming cost V 4 bases and J 1 base, with 12 bases left between them. The CDR3 is made up of 15 amino acids. DNA of the CDR3: TGTGCCAGCAGCCCCGGACAGATATCCTACAATGAGCAGTTCTTC. Protein: CASSPGQISYNEQFF. The entire variable domain, with the rest obtained from reference TRBV9 and TRBJ2-1, is as follows: DSGVTQTPKHLITATGQRVTLRCSPRSGDLSVYWYQQSLDQGLQFLIQYYNGEERAKGNILERFSAQQFPDLHSELNLSSLELGDSALYFCASSPGQISYNEQFFGPGTRLTVL.